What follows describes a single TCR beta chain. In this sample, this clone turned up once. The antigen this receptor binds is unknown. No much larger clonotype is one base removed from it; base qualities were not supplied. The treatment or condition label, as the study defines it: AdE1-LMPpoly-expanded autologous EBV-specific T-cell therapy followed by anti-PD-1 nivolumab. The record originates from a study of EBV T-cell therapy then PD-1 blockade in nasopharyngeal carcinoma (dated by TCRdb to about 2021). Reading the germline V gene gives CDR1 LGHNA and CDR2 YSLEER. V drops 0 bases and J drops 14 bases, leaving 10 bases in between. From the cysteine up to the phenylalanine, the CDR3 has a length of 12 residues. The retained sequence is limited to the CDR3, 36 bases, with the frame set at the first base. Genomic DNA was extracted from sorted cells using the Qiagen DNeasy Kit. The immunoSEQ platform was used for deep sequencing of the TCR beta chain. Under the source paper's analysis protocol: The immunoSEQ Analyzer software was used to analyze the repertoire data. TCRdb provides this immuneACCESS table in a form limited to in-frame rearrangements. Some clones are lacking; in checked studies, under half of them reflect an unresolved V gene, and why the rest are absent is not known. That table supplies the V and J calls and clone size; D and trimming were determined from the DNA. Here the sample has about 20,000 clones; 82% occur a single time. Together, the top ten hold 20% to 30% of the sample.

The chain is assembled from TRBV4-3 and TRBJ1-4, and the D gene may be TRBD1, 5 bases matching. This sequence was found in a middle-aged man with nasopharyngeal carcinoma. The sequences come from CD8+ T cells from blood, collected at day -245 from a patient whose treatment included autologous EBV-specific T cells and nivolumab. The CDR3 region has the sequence CASSQEGTVLFF. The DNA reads TGCGCCAGCAGCCAAGAGGGGACGGTCCTGTTTTTT.